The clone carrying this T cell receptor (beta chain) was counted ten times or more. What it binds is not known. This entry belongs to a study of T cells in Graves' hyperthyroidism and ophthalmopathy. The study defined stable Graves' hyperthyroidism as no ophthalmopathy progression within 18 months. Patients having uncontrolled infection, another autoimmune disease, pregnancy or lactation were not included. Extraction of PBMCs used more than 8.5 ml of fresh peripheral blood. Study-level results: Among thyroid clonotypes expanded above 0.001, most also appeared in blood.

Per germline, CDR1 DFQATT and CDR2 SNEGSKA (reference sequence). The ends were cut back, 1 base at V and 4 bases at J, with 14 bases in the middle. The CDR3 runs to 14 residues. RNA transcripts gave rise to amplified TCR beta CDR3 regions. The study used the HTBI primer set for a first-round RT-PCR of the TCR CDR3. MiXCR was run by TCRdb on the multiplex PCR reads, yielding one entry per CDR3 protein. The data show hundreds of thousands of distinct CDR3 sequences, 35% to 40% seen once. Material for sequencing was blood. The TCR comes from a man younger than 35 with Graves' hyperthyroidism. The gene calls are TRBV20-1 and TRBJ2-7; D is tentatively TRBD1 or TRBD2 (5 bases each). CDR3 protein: CSARGPRGAYEQYF. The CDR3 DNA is TGCAGTGCTAGAGGGCCGCGAGGGGCTTACGAGCAGTACTTC.